This entry describes one T cell receptor (beta chain). The antigen remains undetermined. The germline gene is not matched at one end of the junction; a read error may be the cause. The record originates from a study of tumor-infiltrating lymphocytes in primary liver carcinoma. Turning to the study itself: Tumor staging was T1-T3 N0M0; sizes spanned 4.2 to 10 cm across.

Priming with a constant-region primer yielded TCR beta cDNA from about 480 ng total RNA. Libraries of TCR beta came from three nested multiplex PCR rounds with slightly modified ARM-PCR. Forward primers for TRBV1-TRBV30 and a C-beta reverse primer served the first two PCR rounds, at about 10 cycles each. TCRdb passed the multiplex PCR reads through MiXCR, listing each CDR3 protein once. Among just over 300,000 distinct CDR3 sequences listed, approximately 54% were seen once. Germline DNA was extracted alongside blood RNA, which was obtained from unsorted whole blood. The length of the CDR3 is 16 residues. Per the germline V gene, CDR1 is MNHNY and CDR2 is SVGAGI (reference sequence). The study's findings and limits: Tumor region pairs overlapped more than did tumor-adjacent and tumor-blood pairs.

The TCR comes from a woman in her thirties with primary liver carcinoma and hepatitis B virus infection. Sample: peripheral blood. This chain joins TRBV6-6 and TRBJ1-2, with a weak D call TRBD1 (5 bases). CDR3 nucleotides: TGTGCCAACAGTTACGGGGACCGGGATGCTAACTATGGCTACACCTTC. This codes for CANSYGDRDANYGYTF.